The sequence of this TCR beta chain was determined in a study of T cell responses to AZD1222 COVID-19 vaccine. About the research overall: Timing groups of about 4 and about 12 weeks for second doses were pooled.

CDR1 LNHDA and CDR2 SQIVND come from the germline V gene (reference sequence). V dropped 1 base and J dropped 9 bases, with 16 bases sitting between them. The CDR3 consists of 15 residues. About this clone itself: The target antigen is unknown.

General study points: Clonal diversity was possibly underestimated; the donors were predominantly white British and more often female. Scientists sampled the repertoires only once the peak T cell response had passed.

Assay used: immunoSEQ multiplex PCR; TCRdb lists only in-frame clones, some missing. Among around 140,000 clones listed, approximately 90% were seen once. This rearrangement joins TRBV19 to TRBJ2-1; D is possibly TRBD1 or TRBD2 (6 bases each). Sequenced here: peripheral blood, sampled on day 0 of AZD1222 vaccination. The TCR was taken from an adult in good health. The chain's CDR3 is CASSIVFSGAVEQFF. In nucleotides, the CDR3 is TGTGCCAGTAGTATAGTTTTTTCGGGGGCGGTTGAGCAGTTCTTC.